Each of the 10 T cell receptor beta chains below was sequenced from the same sample in a study of T cell responses to AZD1222 COVID-19 vaccine. Assay: immunoSEQ multiplex PCR; the TCRdb copy retains only in-frame clones and omits some. The sample lists around 72,000 clones; approximately 80% were seen once. Material: peripheral blood, obtained on day 0 of AZD1222 vaccination. These receptors all stem from an adult in good health.

The chain couples TRBV11-3 to TRBJ2-7; TRBD2 matches 9 bases. V shed 5 bases, J shed 3 bases, and the junction held 8 bases outside the gene matches. There are 15 residues in the CDR3. Germline CDR1 and CDR2: SGHNT and YENEEA. The CDR3 nucleotides are TGTGCCAGCAGCGGTAGCGGGGGCCACTTCTACGAGCAGTACTTC. Translated, it gives CASSGSGGHFYEQYF.

This clone occurred a few times. The chain uses TRBV6-5 and TRBJ1-4; 7 nucleotides line up with TRBD1. Trimming at V came to 7 bases and at J to 6 bases, leaving 8 bases not matched to a gene. CDR1 and CDR2 (germline): MNHEY, SVGAGI. The CDR3 loop spans 14 amino acids. The CDR3 is CASKTGVWDEKLFF. The CDR3 nucleotides read TGTGCCAGCAAAACAGGGGTTTGGGATGAAAAACTGTTTTTT.

This sequence joins TRBV5-6 and TRBJ1-1; a weak D match, TRBD1 (5 bases). Germline lookup yields CDR1 SGHDT and CDR2 YYEEEE. This CDR3 is 13 amino acids long. V gave up 4 bases and J gave up 5 bases, with 12 bases separating them. CDR3 loop: CASSPAGRTEAFF. CDR3 DNA sequence: TGTGCCAGCAGCCCCGCAGGGCGAACTGAAGCTTTCTTT.

This clone was recorded a few times. Here the CDR3 reads CTYGDSNTEAFF. CDR3 DNA: TGCACTTACGGAGACAGTAACACTGAAGCTTTCTTT. This sequence joins TRBV29-1 and TRBJ1-1; a weak D match, TRBD1 (5 bases). Germline CDR1 SQVTM, CDR2 ANQGSEA. The CDR3 extends over 12 amino acids.

The rearrangement uses TRBV7-2 and TRBJ2-7; a weak D match, TRBD1 (6 bases). The CDR3 covers 12 residues. V was trimmed by 2 bases and J by 10 bases, leaving 12 bases between them. The germline V gene encodes CDR1 SGHTA and CDR2 FQGNSA. The chain's CDR3 is CASSLSQGNQYF. In DNA form, the CDR3 reads TGTGCCAGCAGCTTATCACAGGGAAATCAGTACTTC. Full variable domain (rest looked up from reference TRBV7-2 and TRBJ2-7): GAGVSQSPSNKVTEKGKDVELRCDPISGHTALYWYRQSLGQGLEFLIYFQGNSAPDKSGLPSDRFSAERTGGSVSTLTIQRTQQEDSAVYLCASSLSQGNQYFGPGTRLTVT.

V and J are TRBV24-1 and TRBJ1-5; no definite D call. Trimming stripped 7 bases from V and 1 base from J, with 7 bases between. In germline, CDR1 is KGHDR, CDR2 SFDVKD. The CDR3 extends over 13 amino acids. The CDR3 reads CATSDRSNQPQHF. In nucleotides, the CDR3 is TGTGCCACCAGCGACCGCAGCAATCAGCCCCAGCATTTT.

The gene calls are TRBV6-1 and TRBJ1-2, with a possible D match to TRBD1 (5 bases). Germline CDR1 is MNHNS and CDR2 is SASEGT. Trimming took 7 bases from V and 4 from J, leaving 10 bases between them. The CDR3 consists of 12 residues. The CDR3 DNA reads TGTGCCAGCACCTCCCAGGGCTATGGCTACACCTTC. Its protein product is CASTSQGYGYTF.

The chain is built from TRBV5-1 and TRBJ1-3, with TRBD1 matching 11 bases. This CDR3 has 15 amino acids. From germline, CDR1 is SGHRS and CDR2 YFSETQ. V dropped 4 bases and J dropped 2; count of bases not matched to a gene: 2. In DNA form, the CDR3 reads TGCGCCAGCAGCCTGGACAGGGGGCCTGGAAACACCATATATTTT. Translation gives CASSLDRGPGNTIYF.

CDR3 residues: CASSLPLDRGLYSNQPQHF. DNA for the CDR3: TGTGCCAGTAGTCTGCCCTTAGACAGGGGGCTTTATAGCAATCAGCCCCAGCATTTT. J is TRBJ1-5 and V is TRBV19; TRBD1 matches 10 bases. V lost 5 bases, J lost 0 bases, and 13 bases stayed unmatched. The V gene's germline CDR1 is LNHDA and CDR2 SQIVND (reference sequence). There are 19 residues in the CDR3.

The chain employs TRBV18 and TRBJ1-1, with D unclear. Germline V gives CDR1 KGHSH, CDR2 LQKENI. The CDR3 consists of 13 residues. V lost 0 bases, J lost 2 bases, and 4 bases lay in between. CDR3 sequence: CASSPPLNTEAFF. The CDR3 DNA is TGTGCCAGCTCACCACCCCTCAACACTGAAGCTTTCTTT.